The clone carrying this T cell receptor beta chain was seen a few times. Antigen: not known. Per the germline V gene, CDR1 is MDHEN and CDR2 is SYDVKM. The CDR3 runs 13 residues. V dropped 7 bases and J dropped 3 bases, with 12 bases sitting between them. The data are from a study of cytomegalovirus exposure and HLA in healthy donors. The PCR contained 60 Vbeta and 13 Jbeta primers. Data came from immunoSEQ multiplex PCR; TCRdb stores just in-frame clones and leaves some out. The repertoire holds about 130,000 clones, around 74% seen once, with 6% to 8% in the top ten. The study's findings and limits: Most TCR beta V segments were productive about 90% or about 30% of the time in an earlier analysis. A later analysis reportedly found fewer N-insertions in an Asian-associated ancestry cluster than the roughly 730-donor mean. One variant, a missense change in DCLRE1C, was linked in a later analysis to TCR beta V- and J-gene trimming. A later examination showed that TCR association rates differed by HLA locus, with DRB1 most and HLA-C fewest.

J is TRBJ1-2 and V is TRBV28; a possible D gene is TRBD1 (5 bases). This clonotype was obtained from a man aged 35-49 years in good health and CMV-seropositive. Sample: PBMCs. The CDR3 reads CASTPGEDYGYTF. The CDR3, as DNA: TGTGCCAGCACCCCGGGGGAGGACTATGGCTACACCTTC.